A selection of T cell receptor beta chains follows, all from one sample in a study of blood T cell repertoires in COVID-19. TCRdb keeps only in-frame clones here, not all; method: immunoSEQ multiplex PCR. This table holds 250,000 to 400,000 clones, approximately 89% found once. The sample taken for sequencing was peripheral blood. These receptors originate from a woman aged 25 to 39 with COVID-19, enrolled during active disease. The CDR3 runs from the conserved cysteine through the conserved F or W. A D gene is named only where the DNA matches it firmly. Clone size appears in some rows only: once, few, many, or a class for an expanded clone.

D,V,J,size,CDR3,DNA
TRBD1,TRBV7-9,TRBJ1-2,-,CASSPRQGANYGYTF,TGTGCCAGCAGCCCCCGACAGGGGGCTAACTATGGCTACACCTTC
TRBD1,TRBV19,TRBJ1-5,once,CASSGTGNWLGNQPQHF,TGTGCCAGTTCCGGGACAGGGAATTGGTTGGGCAATCAGCCCCAGCATTTT
TRBD2,TRBV5-1,TRBJ2-3,-,CASSSSGRADTQYF,TGCGCCAGCAGTTCCAGCGGGAGAGCAGATACGCAGTATTTT
-,TRBV4-3,TRBJ2-7,-,CASSQAAGTPYEQYF,TGCGCCAGCAGCCAAGCTGCGGGTACCCCCTACGAGCAGTACTTC
TRBD1,TRBV19,TRBJ1-5,-,CASSMGQGAGQPQHF,TGTGCCAGTAGTATGGGACAGGGGGCTGGGCAGCCCCAGCATTTT
TRBD1,TRBV23-1,TRBJ1-1,-,CASRPATGFTEAFF,TGCGCCAGCAGACCCGCGACAGGGTTTACTGAAGCTTTCTTT
-,TRBV5-1,TRBJ2-3,-,CASSSVASDTQYF,TGCGCCAGCAGCTCCGTCGCTAGTGATACGCAGTATTTT
-,TRBV30,TRBJ1-6,few,CAWSGGRWNWRDPSSYNSPLHF,TGTGCCTGGAGTGGGGGCCGGTGGAATTGGCGAGATCCGAGCTCCTATAATTCACCCCTCCACTTT
TRBD1,TRBV28,TRBJ1-6,-,CASSLGGQLINSPLHF,TGTGCCAGCAGTCTCGGGGGACAGCTTATTAATTCACCCCTCCACTTT
TRBD1,TRBV2,TRBJ2-6,once,CAGLPGQGGSGANVLTF,TGTGCCGGTCTACCGGGACAGGGCGGGTCTGGGGCCAACGTCCTGACTTTC
-,TRBV2,TRBJ1-5,-,CASSEEGRINQPQHF,TGTGCCAGCAGTGAAGAGGGGCGGATCAATCAGCCCCAGCATTTT
TRBD1,TRBV2,TRBJ1-5,once,CASSVTPDRADQPQHF,TGTGCCAGCAGTGTAACACCGGACAGGGCCGATCAGCCCCAGCATTTT
TRBD2,TRBV10-2,TRBJ2-1,-,CASSESSGVYNEQFF,TGCGCCAGCAGCGAGTCTAGCGGGGTGTACAATGAGCAGTTCTTC
TRBD1,TRBV5-6,TRBJ2-2,-,CASSLAGGASWELFF,TGTGCCAGCAGCTTGGCAGGGGGCGCGTCCTGGGAGCTGTTTTTT
-,TRBV12-3/TRBV12-4,TRBJ1-1,-,CASSWVQGEAFF,TGTGCCAGCAGTTGGGTCCAGGGGGAAGCTTTCTTT
TRBD1,TRBV10-1,TRBJ2-1,-,CATRDSLQNEQFF,TGCGCCACCCGGGACAGCTTACAGAATGAGCAGTTCTTC
-,TRBV7-2,TRBJ1-3,-,CASSSTVHSGNTIYF,TGTGCCAGCAGCTCTACAGTGCACTCTGGAAACACCATATATTTT
-,TRBV4-3,TRBJ2-7,-,CASSQDGQRYYEQYF,TGCGCCAGCAGCCAAGACGGACAGAGGTACTACGAGCAGTACTTC
-,TRBV21-1,TRBJ1-4,-,CARYDRGPNEKLFF,TGTGCCAGATATGACAGGGGGCCGAATGAAAAACTGTTTTTT
-,TRBV19,TRBJ1-2,-,CASTEQGDGYTF,TGTGCCAGTACGGAACAGGGAGATGGCTACACCTTC
-,TRBV19,TRBJ1-5,-,CASSIVGAGGNQPQHF,TGTGCCAGTAGTATCGTGGGGGCAGGGGGCAATCAGCCCCAGCATTTT
TRBD1,TRBV4-3,TRBJ1-5,-,CASSQGTGRNQPQHF,TGCGCCAGCAGCCAAGGGACAGGGAGGAATCAGCCCCAGCATTTT
TRBD2,TRBV10-3,TRBJ2-3,-,CASRGGSHTQYF,TGTGCCTCGCGGGGGGGCAGCCATACGCAGTATTTT
-,TRBV6-5,TRBJ1-1,-,CASSSRPRGNTEAFF,TGTGCCAGCAGTTCTAGGCCCAGGGGGAACACTGAAGCTTTCTTT
TRBD2,TRBV6-1,TRBJ2-1,-,CASSERGGGAYNEQFF,TGTGCCAGCAGTGAAAGAGGCGGGGGGGCCTACAATGAGCAGTTCTTC
-,TRBV7-9,TRBJ1-2,once,CATQPQGSPNYGYTF,TGTGCCACCCAACCCCAGGGATCTCCCAACTATGGCTACACCTTC
TRBD2,TRBV7-3,TRBJ2-1,once,CASSLIAGEHNEQFF,TGTGCCAGCAGCTTAATAGCGGGGGAACACAATGAGCAGTTCTTC
TRBD1,TRBV5-1,TRBJ2-2,-,CASSTHFGEQGATNTGELFF,TGCGCCAGCAGCACACACTTTGGCGAACAGGGGGCGACTAACACCGGGGAGCTGTTTTTT
TRBD1,TRBV6-2/TRBV6-3,TRBJ1-6,many,CASSPGQGPSPLHF,TGTGCCAGCAGTCCGGGACAGGGGCCCTCACCCCTCCACTTT
TRBD2,TRBV11-3,TRBJ2-1,few,CSTSGQNNEQFF,TGTTCCACTAGCGGGCAAAACAATGAGCAGTTCTTC
-,TRBV11-3,TRBJ2-3,-,CASSRQGTLITDTQYF,TGTGCCAGCAGCCGTCAGGGGACCCTAATCACAGATACGCAGTATTTT
-,TRBV2,TRBJ2-3,-,CASREMTASTDTQYF,TGTGCCAGCAGGGAGATGACAGCTAGCACAGATACGCAGTATTTT
-,TRBV12-3/TRBV12-4,TRBJ1-1,-,CASRGVAEAFF,TGTGCCAGCCGCGGGGTGGCTGAAGCTTTCTTT
TRBD1,TRBV7-2,TRBJ2-3,-,CASSFQGGTDTQYF,TGTGCCAGCAGCTTCCAGGGGGGCACAGATACGCAGTATTTT
-,TRBV11-2,TRBJ2-6,-,CASTPAGLTKSGANVLTF,TGTGCCAGCACCCCTGCGGGACTTACCAAGTCTGGGGCCAACGTCCTGACTTTC
TRBD2,TRBV19,TRBJ2-5,-,CASSMLSASGGRETQYF,TGTGCCAGTAGTATGTTATCGGCTAGCGGGGGTCGAGAGACCCAGTACTTC
-,TRBV10-2,TRBJ1-1,-,CASRSLGARAFF,TGCGCCAGCAGGTCGTTAGGGGCGCGAGCTTTCTTT
-,TRBV7-9,TRBJ2-5,-,CASSPRTLTQYF,TGTGCCAGCAGCCCGAGGACACTGACCCAGTACTTC
TRBD1,TRBV30,TRBJ2-1,-,CAWSPPTGALDNEQFF,TGTGCCTGGAGTCCCCCGACAGGGGCGCTGGACAATGAGCAGTTCTTC
-,TRBV5-1,TRBJ1-1,-,CASSLVRISEAFF,TGCGCCAGCAGCTTGGTCAGGATCTCTGAAGCTTTCTTT
-,TRBV5-6,TRBJ1-3,-,CASSLPGGNTIYF,TGTGCCAGCAGCCTCCCGGGAGGAAACACCATATATTTT
-,TRBV3-1/TRBV3-2,TRBJ1-6,-,CASSPGGRLTNSPLHF,TGTGCCAGCAGCCCCGGTGGTCGTCTAACCAATTCACCCCTCCACTTT
-,TRBV18,TRBJ1-6,once,CASSPPLGAANSPLHF,TGTGCCAGCTCACCACCGCTTGGGGCGGCAAATTCACCCCTCCACTTT
-,TRBV5-4,TRBJ2-1,-,CASSSRGPLLRSGNEQFF,TGTGCCAGCAGCTCCCGAGGGCCCCTTTTGAGGTCGGGCAATGAGCAGTTCTTC
-,TRBV11-2,TRBJ1-2,-,CASSLVGAPRPGHDGYTF,TGTGCCAGCAGCTTAGTCGGGGCGCCTCGCCCGGGACACGATGGCTACACCTTC
-,TRBV2,TRBJ1-4,-,CASSVERSEKLFF,TGTGCCAGCAGTGTTGAAAGGAGTGAAAAACTGTTTTTT
TRBD2,TRBV3-1/TRBV3-2,TRBJ2-1,-,CASSQGSGGYNEQFF,TGTGCCAGCAGCCAGGGTAGCGGGGGGTACAATGAGCAGTTCTTC
-,TRBV5-4,TRBJ1-1,once,CASRAPPGTEAFF,TGTGCCAGCAGGGCCCCGCCGGGGACTGAAGCTTTCTTT
TRBD2,TRBV7-8,TRBJ2-2,-,CASGSGGGNTGELFF,TGTGCCAGCGGTAGCGGGGGGGGGAACACCGGGGAGCTGTTTTTT
-,TRBV5-6,TRBJ1-4,-,CASSITGSRGEKLFF,TGTGCCAGCAGCATAACAGGGAGTCGAGGCGAAAAACTGTTTTTT
TRBD1,TRBV27,TRBJ1-2,-,CASTEGTGGGGYTF,TGTGCCAGCACCGAGGGGACAGGGGGAGGAGGCTACACCTTC
-,TRBV3-1/TRBV3-2,TRBJ1-6,-,CASSQDWGGRPLHF,TGTGCCAGCAGCCAAGATTGGGGCGGTCGACCCCTCCACTTT